This T cell receptor (beta chain) was captured in a study of spatial heterogeneity in lung cancer. Notes on the study in general: Expanded intratumoral alpha and beta TCR counts tracked tumor mutation counts.

MiXCR, run by TCRdb on the 5' RACE reads, gives a single entry per CDR3 protein. The table lists fewer than 20,000 distinct CDR3 sequences, 5% to 6% of them singletons. In its sample, this clonotype was seen many times. Its target is unknown. A library prepared for alpha chains yielded this beta chain as an off-target read; its size is of little meaning. V lost 3 bases and J lost 0, with 9 bases in between. The germline gives CDR1 SGHAT, CDR2 FQNNGV. This CDR3 is 16 amino acids long. Time point indicated: sample taken at primary tumor resection. The receptor was derived from a female donor with early-stage non-small cell lung cancer. The chain joins TRBV11-2 to TRBJ1-6; D gene ambiguous. The sample was lung tumor tissue, taken at surgery. CDR3 DNA sequence: TGTGCCAGCAGCTTCGCCGCGAGCTCCTATAATTCACCCCTCCACTTT. It codes for CASSFAASSYNSPLHF.